The TCR beta chain described here comes from a study of beta chain features in type 1 diabetes. Study background: Cell yields, gender and age were similar in healthy donors and patients.

Sequenced material consisted of expressed TCRB transcripts (all of the isolated RNA was reverse transcribed). Here immunoSEQ multiplex PCR was the method, and the copy in TCRdb shows in-frame clones only, minus some. Of approximately 400,000 clones listed, roughly 16% are singletons. Trimming shortened V by 5 bases and J by 2 bases, and 13 bases separated the two germline ends. This CDR3 has 15 residues. Per the germline V gene, CDR1 is SGHTA and CDR2 is FQGNSA. Sorting with CD45RO/CCR7/CD25/CD127/CD95/CD27 yielded naive, central memory, regulatory and stem-like memory CD4+ cells. Sequencing used naive CD4+ T cells from blood. J is TRBJ1-5 and V is TRBV7-2; D is undetermined. The sequence came from a woman between 18 and 29 years old in good health. CDR3 nucleotide sequence: TGTGCCAGCAGCACCTCAGGTTTGGGCAATCAGCCCCAGCATTTT. Its translation: CASSTSGLGNQPQHF. The full variable domain, completed using reference TRBV7-2 and TRBJ1-5, is GAGVSQSPSNKVTEKGKDVELRCDPISGHTALYWYRQSLGQGLEFLIYFQGNSAPDKSGLPSDRFSAERTGGSVSTLTIQRTQQEDSAVYLCASSTSGLGNQPQHFGDGTRLSIL.